This T cell receptor beta chain is drawn from a study of regulatory T cells in long-lasting Graves disease. Time point specified: newly diagnosed GD, antithyroid drugs for less than 3 months. PBMCs were the source of the RNA used for TCR sequencing. The CDR3 contains 14 residues. V lost 8 bases and J 4 bases, leaving 16 bases between the germline ends. CDR1 is MDHEN, CDR2 SYDVKM, per germline. Arm-PCR with iRepertoire HTBI primers amplified the CDR3 regions for these TCR beta libraries. TCRdb re-called the multiplex PCR reads through MiXCR, storing one row per CDR3 protein. The table has 400,000 to 650,000 distinct CDR3 sequences, about 16% seen once. This clonotype occurred many times. The sample also formed part of further work on T cells in Graves' hyperthyroidism and ophthalmopathy.

The sequence came from a middle-aged woman with Graves disease. The chain recombines TRBV28 with TRBJ2-3; D not certain. This material consisted of peripheral blood mononuclear cells (PBMCs), taken at new diagnosis, from a patient treated with antithyroid drugs. This chain's CDR3 is CASHGPLKPDTQYF. The CDR3 DNA reads as TGTGCCAGCCACGGGCCTTTGAAGCCAGATACGCAGTATTTT.